The clone carrying this T cell receptor (beta chain) appeared a single time. These data come from a study of blood T cell repertoires in COVID-19. Study-level information: Italy, Spain and the United States were the sources of the convalescent and acute COVID-19 samples. The cDNA or gDNA used as material had been derived from T cells, B-cell-depleted T cells, or PBMCs.

The germline V gene encodes CDR1 KGHSH and CDR2 LQKENI. This CDR3 is built from 15 residues. Trimming removed 3 bases from V and 3 bases from J; junction bases left unmatched: 7. Authors' processing steps: Estimates of nucleated cell counts were drawn from the amplification of reference gene primers. TCRdb's copy holds only in-frame clones and misses some; the assay was immunoSEQ multiplex PCR. V and J calls and clone size are copied from that table; D and trimming were computed from the DNA. The sample includes around 250,000 clones, around 86% of them seen just once. The chain has TRBV18 and TRBJ1-1, with 7 bases matching TRBD1. The sequence was obtained from a woman in her thirties or forties who had recovered from COVID-19. Sequenced material: peripheral blood. The CDR3 bases are TGTGCCAGCTCACCGCAAAGACAGGGCGACACTGAAGCTTTCTTT. It codes for CASSPQRQGDTEAFF.